The rows below give T cell receptor beta chains drawn from one sample of a study of identical twins. TCRdb itself ran the 5' RACE reads through MiXCR, one entry per CDR3 protein. The data contain about 660,000 distinct CDR3 sequences, 8.5% to 9.5% of them seen just once; the ten biggest clones take up approximately 0.94%. Separately, the same data were catalogued under a study of yellow fever vaccine responses in identical twins.

The sequencing sample was made of PBMCs. These receptors all stem from a woman in her late teens or twenties in good health. The CDR3 runs from the conserved cysteine through the conserved F or W. D genes are given only for firm matches. Part of the rows lack a size; the others show once, few, many or a class for expanded clones.

j_call,d_call,v_call,clone_size,cdr3_nt,cdr3_aa
TRBJ2-2,.,TRBV7-9,few,TGTGCCAGCAGCTTCAGGAGGGCCGCGAACACCGGGGAGCTGTTTTTT,CASSFRRAANTGELFF
TRBJ1-5,.,TRBV18,.,TGTGCCAGCTCTCCAATGGTGGGGAGCAATCAGCCCCAGCATTTT,CASSPMVGSNQPQHF
TRBJ2-1,.,TRBV20-1,many,TGCAGTGCTATTCCACGGGACTACAATGAGCAGTTCTTC,CSAIPRDYNEQFF
TRBJ2-7,.,TRBV10-3,few,TGTGCCATCAGTGAACCTGGCAGGACTGGCTACGAGCAGTACTTC,CAISEPGRTGYEQYF
TRBJ2-1,TRBD2,TRBV20-1,.,TGCAGTGCGGGACTAGCGGGCCCTTTGCGGGAGCAGTTCTTC,CSAGLAGPLREQFF
TRBJ2-1,.,TRBV25-1,many,TGTGCCAGCAGTGAACCCTCATACCTGGGAGAGCAGTTCTTC,CASSEPSYLGEQFF
TRBJ2-7,.,TRBV7-2,.,TGTGCCAGCAGCCCCCCCAATCCTCGGGGCTCCTACGAGCAGTACTTC,CASSPPNPRGSYEQYF
TRBJ2-5,.,TRBV6-1,.,TGTGCCAGCACCGCTCGGTTTGGGTTTCGGGAGACCCAGTACTTC,CASTARFGFRETQYF
TRBJ2-1,TRBD1,TRBV12-3/TRBV12-4,.,TGTACCTTCAGTTTAGCCCGCAGACTCGGGACAGGGTACGACAATGAGCAGTTCTTC,CTFSLARRLGTGYDNEQFF
TRBJ2-2,TRBD1,TRBV7-8,.,TGTGCCAGCAGCGCCGGGACAGGATACACCGGGGAGCTGTTTTTT,CASSAGTGYTGELFF
TRBJ2-7,TRBD1,TRBV28,few,TGTGCCAGCAGTCCACCGGGACAGGGGAAATACGAGCAGTACTTC,CASSPPGQGKYEQYF
TRBJ1-5,TRBD1,TRBV12-3/TRBV12-4,few,TGTGCCAGCAGCCCTGAGGACAGGGGTAATCAGCCCCAGCATTTT,CASSPEDRGNQPQHF
TRBJ1-5,.,TRBV2,few,TGTGCCAGCAAAGGTGCAGGCTATAGCAATCAGCCCCAGCATTTT,CASKGAGYSNQPQHF
TRBJ1-2,.,TRBV7-2,few,TGTGCCAGCAGCTTTGACTTTTATGGCTACACCTTC,CASSFDFYGYTF
TRBJ2-2,TRBD1,TRBV29-1,many,TGCAGCGTTGTGGGACAGAGCACCGGGGAGCTGTTTTTT,CSVVGQSTGELFF
TRBJ2-2,TRBD2,TRBV6-1,.,TGTGCCAGCATCAGCGGGACCGGCTTCGGGGAGCTGTTTTTT,CASISGTGFGELFF
TRBJ2-7,.,TRBV7-9,.,TGTGCCAGCAGCTCGGGTGGGACGGGAAGCTCCTACGAGCAGTACTTC,CASSSGGTGSSYEQYF
TRBJ2-5,TRBD1,TRBV7-9,few,TGTGCCAGCAGCTTCCGACAGGGAAAGACCCAGTACTTC,CASSFRQGKTQYF
TRBJ2-5,TRBD2,TRBV10-3,many,TGTGCCATCAGTGAGTCTAAGGGAAGACTAGCGAGCCGACAAGAGACCCAGTACTTC,CAISESKGRLASRQETQYF
TRBJ2-2,.,TRBV7-9,few,TGTGCCAGCAGTCTCAAATTGGGCCTAACGAACACCGGGGAGCTGTTTTTT,CASSLKLGLTNTGELFF